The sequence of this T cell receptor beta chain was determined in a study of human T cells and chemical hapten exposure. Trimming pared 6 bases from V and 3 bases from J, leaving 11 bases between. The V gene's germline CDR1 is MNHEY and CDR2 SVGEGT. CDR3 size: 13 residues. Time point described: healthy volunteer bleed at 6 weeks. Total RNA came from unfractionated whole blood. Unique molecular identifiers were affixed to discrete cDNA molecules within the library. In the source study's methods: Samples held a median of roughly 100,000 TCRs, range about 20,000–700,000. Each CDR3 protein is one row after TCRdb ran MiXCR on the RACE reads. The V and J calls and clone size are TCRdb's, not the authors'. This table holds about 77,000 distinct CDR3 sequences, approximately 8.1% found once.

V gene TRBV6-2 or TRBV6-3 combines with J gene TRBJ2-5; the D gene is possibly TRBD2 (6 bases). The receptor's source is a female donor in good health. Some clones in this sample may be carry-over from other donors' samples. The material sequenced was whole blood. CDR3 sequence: CASRRTGEETQYF. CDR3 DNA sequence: TGTGCCAGCAGGCGGACGGGGGAAGAGACCCAGTACTTC.